This TCR beta chain was profiled in a study of blood T cell repertoires in COVID-19 (TCRdb year 2020). With respect to the entire study: Collaborator samples came from the United States, Italy and Spain and covered acute and convalescent phases of COVID-19. The material from the prospective study consisted of cDNA or gDNA derived from T cells, B-cell-depleted T cells, or PBMCs. Subjects who had been exposed to COVID-19, were actively infected with it, or had recovered from it provided the deeply sampled blood TCRbeta repertoires that made up the dataset. The repertoires were released in a freely available public database meant as a resource for research on the immune response to SARS-CoV-2. Samples were obtained from the ongoing ImmuneRACE study (first 160 participants) and from 1,254 subjects provided by 6 global collaborators. Sample metadata almost always included a de-identified subject ID, COVID-19 status, age in years and sex. HLA class I and class II types, where available, came from metadata supplied by the sample provider rather than from assay-based typing. The paper's findings and limits, for the study overall: The amount of clinical and demographic metadata varied by source and participant and was provided uncurated.

The CDR3 goes from the cysteine to the phenylalanine over 16 residues. Only the CDR3 DNA stays, 48 bases, in frame from base 1. The germline V gene (reference sequence) yields GTSNPN for CDR1 and SVGIG for CDR2. The germline ends are 15 bases apart after V is trimmed by 3 bases and J by 0 bases. Of note for this clone: Its specific antigen is unknown. No base qualities exist here, and no much larger clone lies one base off it.

Enrolling through a virtual design, the prospective study's participants ranged in age from roughly 18 to 95 years and lived across about two dozen United States geographic areas. In the prospective study, participants were assigned to cohorts based on the clinical history participants reported in a screening survey and a study questionnaire. Exposed participants had been in contact with someone with a PCR-confirmed or clinician-diagnosed COVID-19 case within 2 weeks of study entry. Each participant in the prospective study had whole blood, serum and a nasopharyngeal or oropharyngeal swab collected by mobile phlebotomists. Over an approximately 2-month period, participants in the prospective study had the option of providing additional blood draws and questionnaires. Blood samples from the prospective study were shipped frozen or at room temperature prior to DNA extraction. TCRbeta CDR3 regions were amplified from genomic DNA using the immunoSEQ Assay, a bias-controlled multiplex PCR. Regarding the original processing steps: The number of nucleated cells in each sample was estimated from the amplification of reference gene primers within the assay. To quantify the absolute abundance of each unique TCRbeta CDR3 rearrangement, sequence reads were collapsed and filtered. Productive Simpson clonality was computed per sample as the square root of Simpson's diversity index over productive rearrangements. TCRdb took over this immuneACCESS table, retaining in-frame rearrangements with V and J assigned. Such tables are incomplete; in checked studies, under half of the missing clones stem from an unresolved V gene, and the remainder is unexplained. The D gene and trimming were derived from the DNA, and the V and J assignments and clone size from that table. Counted in this sample were about 240,000 clones; 83% of them appeared once. The ten largest account for about 3.8% of the sample.

The chain is made from TRBV30 and TRBJ1-3; there is no confident call for the D gene. Sequencing input: PBMCs or T cells enriched from blood (not recorded which). The sequence was obtained from a woman aged 40 to 49 who had been exposed to COVID-19. The CDR3 sequence is CAWRPIQAFSGNTIYF. The DNA sequence reads TGTGCCTGGAGACCCATTCAGGCGTTCTCTGGAAACACCATATATTTT.